The clone carrying this TCR beta chain was picked up many times. Its matching antigen is unknown. These data originate in a study of siplizumab effects on memory and regulatory T cells. Study as a whole: At 0.75 to 1 ug/mL of siplizumab or without drug, mixed lymphocyte reactions were set up in pairs. Study-level results: Memory cells that were CD4+ and unstimulated gave rise to alloreactive sequences, which siplizumab significantly reduced.

Only in-frame clones appear in the TCRdb table, and some are missing; sequencing was by immunoSEQ multiplex PCR. Among more than 9,500 clones listed, approximately 50% were seen once. This CDR3 spans 14 amino acids. The germline CDR1 and CDR2 sequences are MNHEY and SMNVEV (reference sequence). Between the trimmed V and J ends, which lost 4 bases and 2 bases, there was a span of 12 bases. Mixed lymphocyte reaction cells underwent about six days of coculture at 37°C. Specimen: CFSE-low (dividing) CD8+ T cells sorted from an allogeneic mixed lymphocyte reaction. This sequence was found in a human donor in good health; the cells came from an allogeneic mixed lymphocyte reaction. Some clones in this sample may be carry-over from other donors' samples. The rearrangement links TRBV27 to TRBJ2-7, with D perhaps matching TRBD2 (6 bases). CDR3 region: CASSWGDGPYEQYF. CDR3 sequence (DNA): TGTGCCAGCAGTTGGGGGGACGGACCCTACGAGCAGTACTTC.